One sample yielded the 7 T cell receptor beta chains listed below, sequenced in a study of radiotherapy plus CTLA-4 blockade in lung cancer. TCRdb's table, derived via immunoSEQ multiplex PCR, lists solely in-frame clones and lacks some. The data show roughly 98,000 clones, approximately 82% seen once. This sample comprised peripheral blood, obtained from a patient treated with radiotherapy plus ipilimumab. These receptors all come from a human donor with non-small cell lung cancer that progressed on radiotherapy plus ipilimumab.

The chain carries TRBV5-6 and TRBJ2-1; D is undetermined. V lost 4 bases to trimming and J lost 2 bases, with 19 bases between them. The CDR3 spans 17 residues. Germline CDR1 reads SGHDT; CDR2 reads YYEEEE. CDR3 bases: TGTGCCAGCAGCCCTGGAATGGGCGGAACTACCTACAATGAGCAGTTCTTC. Translated: CASSPGMGGTTYNEQFF.

This chain joins TRBV19 and TRBJ2-5; no clear D gene. Trimming stripped 0 bases from V and 2 bases from J, with 4 bases between. The CDR3 covers 13 residues. In germline, CDR1 is LNHDA, CDR2 SQIVND (reference sequence). The CDR3 DNA is TGTGCCAGTAGTATAGAGCGGCAAGAGACCCAGTACTTC. Translated, it gives CASSIERQETQYF.

V and J are TRBV7-8 and TRBJ1-5; 7 bases fit TRBD1. CDR3 length equals 15 residues. Germline trimming cut 5 bases from V and 11 bases from J; bases unmatched to any gene: 15. CDR1 and CDR2 (germline): SGHVS, FQNEAQ. The CDR3 loop reads CASSPRDSPSGAQHF. The CDR3 coding sequence is TGTGCCAGCAGCCCCCGGGACAGTCCTTCGGGAGCCCAGCATTTT.

The V gene is TRBV19, the J gene TRBJ1-6; TRBD1 is a possible D gene (5 bases). Per the germline V gene, CDR1 is LNHDA and CDR2 is SQIVND (reference sequence). The CDR3 spans 17 residues. Trimming left V 6 bases short and J 2 bases short, with 17 bases between. Here the CDR3 DNA reads TGTGCCAGTAGCCCTAGACAGAATGCACCCTATAATTCACCCCTCCACTTT. It translates to CASSPRQNAPYNSPLHF.

The chain joins TRBV27 to TRBJ2-3, with TRBD1 matching over 7 bases. CDR1 MNHEY and CDR2 SMNVEV come from the germline V gene (reference sequence). The V segment lost 3 bases and the J segment 0 bases; nucleotides outside the gene matches: 3. The CDR3 covers 15 residues. This CDR3 reads CASSFRQGSTDTQYF. CDR3 DNA sequence: TGTGCCAGCAGTTTCCGACAGGGAAGCACAGATACGCAGTATTTT.

This clone showed up just a few times. The chain is built from TRBV10-3 and TRBJ2-2; D gene uncertain. Germline V gene lookup returns CDR1 ENHRY and CDR2 SYGVKD. This CDR3 comprises 15 residues. Trimming left V 2 bases short and J 0 bases short, with 7 bases between. This chain's CDR3 is CAISEAETNTGELFF. DNA for the CDR3: TGTGCCATCAGTGAGGCTGAAACGAACACCGGGGAGCTGTTTTTT.

The chain couples TRBV5-1 to TRBJ2-5; TRBD2 is a possible D gene (6 bases). CDR3 length: 15 amino acids. Per germline, CDR1 SGHRS and CDR2 YFSETQ. With 4 bases removed from V and 2 bases from J, the gap between germline ends came to 15 bases. The DNA for the CDR3 is TGCGCCAGCAGCGGGGGGACTCACAAACAAGAGACCCAGTACTTC. This gives the protein CASSGGTHKQETQYF.